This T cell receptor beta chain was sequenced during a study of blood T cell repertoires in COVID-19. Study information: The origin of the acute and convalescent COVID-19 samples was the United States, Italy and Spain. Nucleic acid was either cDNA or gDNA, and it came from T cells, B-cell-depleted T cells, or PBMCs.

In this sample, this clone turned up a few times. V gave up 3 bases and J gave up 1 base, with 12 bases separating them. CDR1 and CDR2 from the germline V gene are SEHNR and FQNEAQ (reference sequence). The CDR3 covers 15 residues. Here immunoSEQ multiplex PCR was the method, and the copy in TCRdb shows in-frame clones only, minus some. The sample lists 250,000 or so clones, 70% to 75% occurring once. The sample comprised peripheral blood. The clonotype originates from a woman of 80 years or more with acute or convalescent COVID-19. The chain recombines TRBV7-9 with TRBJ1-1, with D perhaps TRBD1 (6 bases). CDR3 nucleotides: TGTGCCAGCAGCTTTTCAGGGGTCGGGAACACTGAAGCTTTCTTT. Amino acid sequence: CASSFSGVGNTEAFF.